The 27 T cell receptor beta chains below come from one sample, sequenced in a study of shared clonotypes between healthy human individuals. Naivety among CD8 cells was defined by CD45RO negativity and positive CCR7 selection, thereby excluding terminally differentiated effector memory CD45RA+ cells. Some clones are missing from TCRdb's copy, which holds only in-frame ones; the method was immunoSEQ multiplex PCR. The sample lists millions of clones, about 93% seen once, with roughly 1.7% in the top ten. Sequencing was done on a sample of naive CD8+ T cells from PBMCs. These receptor sequences come from a man between 18 and 35 years old in good health. Some clones in this sample may be carry-over from other donors' samples.

The CDR3 nucleotides read TGTGCCAGCAGTTTACGAGCCCTACAAGGGGGAGTGGACGAGCAGTACTTC. Its protein is CASSLRALQGGVDEQYF. The chain employs TRBV27 and TRBJ2-7; perhaps TRBD1 as D (6 bases). V shed 2 bases and J shed 5 bases, with 22 bases lying between them. There are 17 residues in the CDR3. Germline V CDR1 and CDR2: MNHEY, SMNVEV (reference sequence).

The chain joins TRBV4-3 to TRBJ2-1; 8 bases fit TRBD1. Germline V gene data show CDR1 as LGHNA and CDR2 as YSLEER. There are 17 residues in the CDR3. V lost 0 bases and J lost 3; bases outside the gene matches: 7. The CDR3, as DNA: TGCGCCAGCAGCCAAGATCTCGAACAGGGGGTCTACAATGAGCAGTTCTTC. It yields the protein CASSQDLEQGVYNEQFF.

J is TRBJ2-5 and V is TRBV27, with 7 bases fitting TRBD2. This CDR3 is 17 amino acids long. Germline V CDR1 and CDR2: MNHEY, SMNVEV (reference sequence). The J segment lost 2 bases and the V segment lost 5 bases, leaving 14 bases of the junction unmatched. CDR3 in DNA: TGTGCCAGCAGTCCGATTTTTCTAGCGGAGGCTCAAGAGACCCAGTACTTC. Its protein is CASSPIFLAEAQETQYF.

Notes on this clone: The same CDR3 also results from other DNA sequences found in this sample. The V call is TRBV28, the J call TRBJ1-5, with D hard to call. The germline V and J ends were trimmed by 6 bases and 0 bases, with 9 bases remaining between them. The CDR3 contains 14 residues. Per the germline V gene, CDR1 is MDHEN and CDR2 is SYDVKM. The CDR3 loop is CASSPDRSNQPQHF. The CDR3 region has the DNA TGTGCCAGCAGCCCCGACCGTAGCAATCAGCCCCAGCATTTT.

The chain joins TRBV27 to TRBJ2-7; no definite D call. V was clipped by 10 bases and J by 2 bases, with 12 bases between them. The germline V gene has CDR1 MNHEY and CDR2 SMNVEV (reference sequence). There are 12 residues in the CDR3. CDR3 in DNA: TGTGCCATCAAGGCAGGACCCTACGAGCAGTACTTC. It translates to CAIKAGPYEQYF.

DNA of the CDR3: TGTGCCTGGCGGCTGACAGGTGAAGCTTTCTTT. Its translation: CAWRLTGEAFF. The rearrangement uses TRBV30 and TRBJ1-1, with TRBD1 as a possible D gene (6 bases). The CDR3 runs to 11 residues. CDR1 and CDR2 (germline): GTSNPN, SVGIG (reference sequence). V lost 5 bases, J lost 7 bases, and 11 bases lay in between.

V is TRBV27 and J is TRBJ2-7; D is ambiguous. Germline lookup yields CDR1 MNHEY and CDR2 SMNVEV (reference sequence). V lost 5 bases, J lost 1 base, and 15 bases lay in between. The CDR3 is made up of 15 amino acids. The DNA of the CDR3 is TGTGCCAGCAGTATCGGACCCATGGGGTCCTACGAGCAGTACTTC. Amino acids: CASSIGPMGSYEQYF.

The CDR3 is CASSLHPDGFGYGYTF. The CDR3 DNA is TGTGCCAGCAGCCTTCACCCCGACGGGTTTGGCTATGGCTACACCTTC. This chain connects TRBV9 to TRBJ1-2; D gene unclear. The V end was cut by 4 bases, the J end by 4 bases, with 20 bases between. CDR3 length: 16 residues. Germline V gene sequence: CDR1 SGDLS, CDR2 YYNGEE.

This clone was picked up a small number of times. V gene TRBV9 combines with J gene TRBJ2-1; D may be TRBD2 (6 bases). This CDR3 spans 16 amino acids. Trimming took 4 bases from V and 7 from J, leaving 21 bases between them. CDR1 is SGDLS, CDR2 YYNGEE, per germline. CDR3 in amino acids: CASSPRSGGGWNEQFF. For the CDR3, the DNA is TGTGCCAGCAGCCCCAGGAGTGGGGGAGGATGGAATGAGCAGTTCTTC.

The rearrangement uses TRBV5-1 and TRBJ2-1; 9 bases are a match to TRBD1. CDR1 and CDR2 from the germline V gene are SGHRS and YFSETQ. CDR3 length: 16 amino acids. Trimming took 4 bases from V and 2 from J; bases not matched to a gene: 7. The CDR3 spells CASSDPGQGTYNEQFF. The CDR3 coding sequence is TGCGCCAGCAGCGACCCGGGACAGGGCACCTACAATGAGCAGTTCTTC.

This chain uses TRBV28 with TRBJ2-1; 10 positions match TRBD1. CDR1 MDHEN and CDR2 SYDVKM come from the germline V gene. With 4 bases clipped from V and 7 bases from J, the junction kept 1 base outside the gene matches. The CDR3 has 13 amino acids. CDR3 amino acids: CASSWDRGNEQFF. CDR3 DNA sequence: TGTGCCAGCAGTTGGGACAGGGGTAATGAGCAGTTCTTC.

The rearrangement joins TRBV28 to TRBJ2-5; maybe TRBD2 (5 bases). The CDR3 is 13 residues long. Germline assignment: CDR1 MDHEN and CDR2 SYDVKM. Trimming removed 2 bases at V and 9 bases at J, with 13 bases between. CDR3 protein: CASSLGRGSAQYF. CDR3 DNA: TGTGCCAGCAGTTTAGGCAGAGGGTCTGCCCAGTACTTC.

The chain combines TRBV10-2 with TRBJ2-5; 7 bases align to TRBD1. Germline V lookup: CDR1 WSHSY, CDR2 SAAADI. The CDR3 has 13 amino acids. V shed 6 bases and J 2 bases; nucleotides not matched to a gene: 3. The chain's CDR3 is CASRGQIQETQYF. The DNA of the CDR3 is TGCGCCAGCAGGGGACAGATTCAAGAGACCCAGTACTTC.

V gene TRBV11-3 combines with J gene TRBJ2-5; 7 bases align to TRBD1. The V segment lost 5 bases and the J segment 1 base; nucleotides outside the gene matches: 4. Germline V CDR1 and CDR2: SGHNT, YENEEA. The CDR3 has 14 residues. The CDR3 loop reads CASSARDSQETQYF. As DNA, the CDR3 is TGTGCCAGCAGCGCCCGGGACAGCCAAGAGACCCAGTACTTC.

The V gene is TRBV7-6, the J gene TRBJ2-7; D not certain. The germline V gene encodes CDR1 SGHVS and CDR2 FNYEAQ. V was clipped by 3 bases and J by 6 bases, with 18 bases between them. The CDR3 is made up of 15 amino acids. The CDR3 nucleotides are TGTGCCAGCAGCTTTTTTTGGGAATCGGTTGGCGAGCAGTACTTC. Protein: CASSFFWESVGEQYF. The complete variable domain, with remaining parts taken from reference TRBV7-6 and TRBJ2-7, reads GAGVSQSPRYKVTKRGQDVALRCDPISGHVSLYWYRQALGQGPEFLTYFNYEAQQDKSGLPNDRFSAERPEGSISTLTIQRTEQRDSAMYRCASSFFWESVGEQYFGPGTRLTVT.

The rearrangement links TRBV14 to TRBJ2-5; 7 bases fit TRBD1. There are 15 residues in the CDR3. Looked up from germline, CDR1 is SGHDN and CDR2 is FVKESK. Trimming took 5 bases from V and 7 from J; bases not matched to a gene: 13. The CDR3 DNA follows: TGTGCCAGCAGCTTAACAGGGGTCGCAGTGGGGACCCAGTACTTC. Its protein is CASSLTGVAVGTQYF. Variable domain in full (rest from reference TRBV14 and TRBJ2-5): EAGVTQFPSHSVIEKGQTVTLRCDPISGHDNLYWYRRVMGKEIKFLLHFVKESKQDESGMPNNRFLAERTGGTYSTLKVQPAELEDSGVYFCASSLTGVAVGTQYFGPGTRLLVL.

Of note for this clone: Other DNA sequences within the sample encode an identical CDR3. The V call is TRBV5-1, the J call TRBJ2-7; D may be TRBD1 (5 bases). From germline, CDR1 is SGHRS and CDR2 YFSETQ. The CDR3 is 14 residues long. The V end lost 2 bases, the J end lost 1 base, and 10 bases lay between the germline ends. CDR3 in amino acids: CASSLTGRSYEQYF. CDR3 DNA sequence: TGCGCCAGCAGCTTAACAGGTAGATCCTACGAGCAGTACTTC.

This chain's CDR3 is CASSLKQPGPEQFF. The CDR3 nucleotides read TGTGCCAGCAGTTTAAAGCAACCGGGACCTGAGCAGTTCTTC. The chain is built from TRBV28 and TRBJ2-1, with D perhaps being TRBD1 or TRBD2 (5 bases each). Looked up from germline, CDR1 is MDHEN and CDR2 is SYDVKM. This CDR3 is built from 14 residues. With 2 bases removed from V and 9 bases from J, the gap between germline ends came to 14 bases.

The table lists this clone with a few counts. The CDR3 loop reads CASRAGGPNTEAFF. CDR3 sequence (DNA): TGTGCCAGCAGGGCAGGGGGCCCGAACACTGAAGCTTTCTTT. V usage is TRBV6-1 and J usage is TRBJ1-1; 8 bases fit TRBD1. The CDR3 runs to 14 residues. V dropped 6 bases and J dropped 1; count of bases not matched to a gene: 4. Germline V lookup: CDR1 MNHNS, CDR2 SASEGT.

This sequence joins TRBV6-6 and TRBJ2-3; unclear D gene. This CDR3 is 16 amino acids long. With 5 bases removed from V and 0 bases from J, the gap between germline ends came to 15 bases. Looked up from germline, CDR1 is MNHNY and CDR2 is SVGAGI (reference sequence). Written as DNA, the CDR3 is TGTGCCAGCAGTACCGGGCCGCTGCCTAGCACAGATACGCAGTATTTT. Residues: CASSTGPLPSTDTQYF.

The chain employs TRBV27 and TRBJ2-2; 8 positions agree with TRBD2. CDR1 MNHEY and CDR2 SMNVEV come from the germline V gene (reference sequence). J was trimmed by 6 bases and V by 4 bases; bases with no gene match: 10. The CDR3 covers 16 residues. CDR3 region: CASSSPSGSSAGELFF. CDR3 sequence (DNA): TGTGCCAGCAGTTCTCCGAGCGGGAGTAGCGCCGGGGAGCTGTTTTTT.

About this clone itself: Other DNA variants within this sample encode the same CDR3. This chain links TRBV10-3 with TRBJ1-1, with a tentative D call TRBD1 (6 bases). CDR1 is ENHRY, CDR2 SYGVKD, per germline. Trimming removed 0 bases from V and 4 bases from J, with 9 bases in between. This CDR3 is built from 14 residues. This CDR3 reads CAISESGGGTEAFF. The DNA of the CDR3 is TGTGCCATCAGTGAGTCAGGGGGTGGCACTGAAGCTTTCTTT.

This chain uses TRBV6-6 with TRBJ1-5; TRBD1 matches at 8 bases. The CDR3 extends over 15 amino acids. V lost 5 bases to trimming and J lost 4 bases; unmatched junction nucleotides: 7. Germline assignment: CDR1 MNHNY and CDR2 SVGAGI (reference sequence). CDR3 nucleotide sequence: TGTGCCAGCAGTCCAACAGGGGGGGTAAATCAGCCCCAGCATTTT. As protein: CASSPTGGVNQPQHF.

About this clone: A read error may produce the germline difference seen at one junction end. The genes are TRBV7-9 and TRBJ1-3, with D maybe TRBD1 (5 bases). Germline V gene lookup returns CDR1 SEHNR and CDR2 FQNEAQ (reference sequence). The CDR3 has 14 amino acids. The CDR3 reads CASRLGTAVDTIYF. DNA of the CDR3: TGTGCCAGCAGGTTAGGGACGGCGGTGGACACCATATATTTT.

A word on this clone: At the DNA level, this CDR3 is encoded by other sequences in the same sample as well. The chain is built from TRBV7-9 and TRBJ2-1; TRBD2 might be the D (5 bases). Germline V gene lookup returns CDR1 SEHNR and CDR2 FQNEAQ (reference sequence). The V end lost 1 base, the J end lost 9 bases, and 7 bases lay between the germline ends. This CDR3 has 12 residues. The CDR3 region has the DNA TGTGCCAGCAGCTTAGGTGGAGGTGAGCAGTTCTTC. Translation gives CASSLGGGEQFF.

This CDR3 reads CASSIGTGVGSGTEAFF. The CDR3 coding sequence is TGTGCCAGTAGTATCGGGACAGGGGTGGGGTCAGGCACTGAAGCTTTCTTT. The chain couples TRBV19 to TRBJ1-1, with 10 nucleotides matching TRBD1. Trimming removed 3 bases from V and 4 bases from J; junction bases left unmatched: 11. This CDR3 contains 17 residues. The germline CDR1 and CDR2 sequences are LNHDA and SQIVND (reference sequence).

V is TRBV30 and J is TRBJ2-1; 11 positions match TRBD2. The V gene end was trimmed by 8 bases and the J gene end by 4 bases; junction bases not matched to a gene: 7. CDR1 is GTSNPN, CDR2 SVGIG, per germline (reference sequence). The CDR3 runs to 14 residues. CDR3 in DNA: TGTGCCAGGATGACTAGCGGGGTTTACAATGAGCAGTTCTTC. It encodes CARMTSGVYNEQFF.